The sequence of this TCR beta chain was determined in a study of T cell responses to AZD1222 COVID-19 vaccine. The V and J ends lost 6 bases and 2 bases respectively, with 10 bases between them. There are 13 residues in the CDR3. Measured with immunoSEQ multiplex PCR; TCRdb has only the in-frame clones, and not every one. In the table there are some 130,000 clones, 89% of which are singletons. Study-wide results and caveats: The study identified only six AZD1222 recipients as seropositive at baseline. Spike regions recognized by vaccine-associated CD4 TCRs spanned the protein, led by 160-218 and 743-854. The donor cohort was predominantly white British with a female majority, and clonal diversity may have been underestimated. Spike-specific TCR repertoires showed rising breadth and depth after two AZD1222 doses.

On this clone itself: Its antigen is as yet unknown.

The chain joins TRBV12-3 or TRBV12-4 to TRBJ1-2, with D unclear. The specimen comprised peripheral blood, sampled on day 0 of AZD1222 vaccination. This receptor was taken from an adult in good health. The CDR3 protein is CASSPRSNYGYTF. Written as DNA, the CDR3 is TGTGCCAGCAGCCCTCGGTCCAACTATGGCTACACCTTC.